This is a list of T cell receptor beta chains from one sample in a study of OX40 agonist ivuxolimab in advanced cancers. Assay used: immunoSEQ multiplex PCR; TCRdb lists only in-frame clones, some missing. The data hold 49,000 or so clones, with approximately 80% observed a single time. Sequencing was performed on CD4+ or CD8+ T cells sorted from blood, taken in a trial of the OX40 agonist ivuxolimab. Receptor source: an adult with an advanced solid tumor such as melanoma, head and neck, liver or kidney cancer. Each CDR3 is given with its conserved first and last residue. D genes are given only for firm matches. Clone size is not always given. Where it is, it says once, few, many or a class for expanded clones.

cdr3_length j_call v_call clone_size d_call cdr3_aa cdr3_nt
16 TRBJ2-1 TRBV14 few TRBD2 CASSRTGLAGGGEQFF TGTGCCAGCAGCCGAACGGGACTAGCGGGAGGGGGTGAGCAGTTCTTC
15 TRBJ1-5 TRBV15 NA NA CATSRGMPRSQPQHF TGTGCCACCAGCAGAGGTATGCCAAGGAGTCAGCCCCAGCATTTT
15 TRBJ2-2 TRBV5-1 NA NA CASRATGMNTGELFF TGCGCCAGCAGGGCCACAGGGATGAACACCGGGGAGCTGTTTTTT
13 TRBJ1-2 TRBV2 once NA CASKGQPNYGYTF TGTGCCAGCAAAGGACAGCCTAACTATGGCTACACCTTC
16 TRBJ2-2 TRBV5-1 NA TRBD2 CASSLGLVGRTGELFF TGCGCCAGCAGCCTTGGACTAGTGGGTCGCACCGGGGAGCTGTTTTTT
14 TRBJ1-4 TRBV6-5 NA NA CASKKGFGNEKLFF TGTGCCAGCAAGAAGGGGTTTGGGAATGAAAAACTGTTTTTT
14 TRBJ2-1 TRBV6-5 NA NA CASRLTGNYNEQFF TGTGCCAGCAGGCTTACAGGGAATTACAATGAGCAGTTCTTC
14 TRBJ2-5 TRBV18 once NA CASSPNWQVETQYF TGTGCCAGCTCACCAAACTGGCAGGTAGAGACCCAGTACTTC
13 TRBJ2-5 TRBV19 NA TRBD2 CAISAGASETQYF TGTGCCATCTCAGCGGGAGCGTCGGAGACCCAGTACTTC
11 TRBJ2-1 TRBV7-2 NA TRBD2 CASSPREEQFF TGTGCCAGCAGCCCGCGGGAGGAGCAGTTCTTC
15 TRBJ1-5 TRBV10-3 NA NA CASSSSGQGNQPQHF TGTGCCAGCAGTTCATCAGGGCAAGGCAATCAGCCCCAGCATTTT
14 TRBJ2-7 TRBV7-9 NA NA CASSLVSGAYEQYF TGTGCCAGCAGCTTAGTTTCGGGGGCCTACGAGCAGTACTTC
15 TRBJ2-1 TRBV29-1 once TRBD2 CSVALAGPSYNEQFF TGCAGCGTCGCCTTAGCGGGCCCCTCCTACAATGAGCAGTTCTTC
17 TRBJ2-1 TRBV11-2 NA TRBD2 CASSPLPSGDSYNEQFF TGTGCCAGCAGCCCGCTCCCTAGCGGGGACTCCTACAATGAGCAGTTCTTC
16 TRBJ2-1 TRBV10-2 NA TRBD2 CASSEFGTSGYNEQFF TGCGCCAGCAGTGAATTCGGGACTAGCGGCTACAATGAGCAGTTCTTC
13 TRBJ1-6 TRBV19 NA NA CASSIGGNSPLHF TGTGCCAGTAGTATCGGGGGCAATTCACCCCTCCACTTT
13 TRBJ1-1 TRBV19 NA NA CASSIKLQGAAFF TGTGCCAGTAGTATAAAGCTCCAGGGTGCAGCTTTCTTT
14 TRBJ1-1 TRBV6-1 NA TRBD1 CASTLTGFDTEAFF TGTGCCAGCACCCTGACAGGGTTTGACACTGAAGCTTTCTTT
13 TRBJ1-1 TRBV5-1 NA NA CASSLTGSSEAFF TGCGCCAGCAGCTTAACGGGGTCCTCTGAAGCTTTCTTT
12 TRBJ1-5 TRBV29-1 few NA CSVGGFNQPQHF TGCAGCGTCGGGGGCTTCAATCAGCCCCAGCATTTT
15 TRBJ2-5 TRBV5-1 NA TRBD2 CASSLTRGAHETQYF TGCGCCAGCAGCTTGACGCGGGGGGCGCATGAGACCCAGTACTTC
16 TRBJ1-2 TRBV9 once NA CASSVAATSRAYGYTF TGTGCCAGCAGCGTAGCAGCAACCTCTCGGGCCTATGGCTACACCTTC
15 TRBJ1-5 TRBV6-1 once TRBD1 CASRGTGAGSQPQHF TGTGCCAGCAGGGGTACAGGGGCGGGGAGTCAGCCCCAGCATTTT
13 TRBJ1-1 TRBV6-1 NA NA CALREAPDTEAFF TGTGCTTTGAGGGAAGCCCCGGACACTGAAGCTTTCTTT
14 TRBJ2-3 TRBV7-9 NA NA CASSLDRATDTQYF TGTGCCAGCAGCTTAGACAGGGCGACAGATACGCAGTATTTT
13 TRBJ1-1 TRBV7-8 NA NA CASSLGRNTEAFF TGTGCCAGCAGCTTAGGGAGGAACACTGAAGCTTTCTTT
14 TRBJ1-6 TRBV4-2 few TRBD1 CASSQLQGNSPLHF TGTGCCAGCAGCCAACTACAGGGGAATTCACCCCTCCACTTT
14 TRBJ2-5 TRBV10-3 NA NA CAITEGRDLETQYF TGTGCCATCACGGAAGGCAGGGACCTTGAGACCCAGTACTTC
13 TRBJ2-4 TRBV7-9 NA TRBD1 CASSPTGVGIQYF TGTGCCAGCAGCCCAACAGGGGTAGGCATTCAGTACTTC
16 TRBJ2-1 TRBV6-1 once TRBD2 CASSARGLAGVHEQFF TGTGCCAGCAGTGCCCGTGGACTAGCGGGAGTTCATGAGCAGTTCTTC
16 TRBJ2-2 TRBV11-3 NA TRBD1 CASSPRDRSNTGELFF TGTGCCAGCAGCCCCCGGGACAGATCGAACACCGGGGAGCTGTTTTTT
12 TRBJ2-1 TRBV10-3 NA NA CAISDLVGEQFF TGTGCCATCAGTGACTTGGTCGGGGAGCAGTTCTTC
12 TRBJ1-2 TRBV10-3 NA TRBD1 CANRDRDYGYTF TGTGCCAACAGGGACAGGGACTATGGCTACACCTTC
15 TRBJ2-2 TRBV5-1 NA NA CASSQIGSGTGELFF TGCGCCAGCAGCCAGATCGGTTCGGGCACCGGGGAGCTGTTTTTT
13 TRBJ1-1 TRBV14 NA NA CASSPGFNTEAFF TGTGCCAGCAGCCCGGGATTTAACACTGAAGCTTTCTTT
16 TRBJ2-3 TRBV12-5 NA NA CASGSAGALGTDTQYF TGTGCTAGTGGTTCCGCGGGGGCCCTTGGCACAGATACGCAGTATTTT
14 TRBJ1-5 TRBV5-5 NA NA CASSPGDSNQPQHF TGTGCCAGCAGCCCAGGGGATAGCAATCAGCCCCAGCATTTT
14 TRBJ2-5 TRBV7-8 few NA CASSLGGSGKTQYF TGTGCCAGCAGCTTAGGGGGGAGCGGAAAGACCCAGTACTTC
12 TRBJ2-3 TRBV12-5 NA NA CASSKSTDTQYF TGTGCTAGTAGCAAGAGCACAGATACGCAGTATTTT
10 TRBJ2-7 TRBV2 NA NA CASSGYEQYF TGTGCCAGCAGTGGTTACGAGCAGTACTTC
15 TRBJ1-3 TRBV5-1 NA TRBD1 CASSSEGTAGNTIYF TGCGCCAGCAGCTCAGAGGGGACAGCTGGAAACACCATATATTTT